The rows below give T cell receptor beta chains drawn from one sample of a study of naive and memory T cell subsets. TCRdb re-called the UMI-ligation and nested PCR reads with MiXCR, one entry per CDR3 protein. This table holds roughly 100,000 distinct CDR3 sequences, roughly 12% found once. Input material: naive CD4+ T cells from blood. These receptors all come from a human donor in good health. Both conserved end residues are part of each CDR3. D genes are given only for firm matches. The size of a clone is reported for some rows only, either as once, few or many, or as a class for expanded clones.

v_gene: TRBV12-3/TRBV12-4; abundance: -; d_gene: -; j_gene: TRBJ1-5; len: 14; CDR3nt: TGTGCCAGCAGTTTATCTGGGTCCCCATGGGCCCAGCATTTT; CDR3aa: CASSLSGSPWAQHF
v_gene: TRBV20-1; abundance: few; d_gene: -; j_gene: TRBJ2-2; len: 17; CDR3nt: TGCAGTGCTAGAGCCGTAGGGGAGGGGGCAGGCACCGGGGAGCTGTTTTTT; CDR3aa: CSARAVGEGAGTGELFF
v_gene: TRBV6-2/TRBV6-3; abundance: -; d_gene: -; j_gene: TRBJ2-5; len: 16; CDR3nt: TGTGCCAGCAGTTACCGGGCCCTAGGGGGGGCAGAGACCCAGTACTTC; CDR3aa: CASSYRALGGAETQYF
v_gene: TRBV2; abundance: few; d_gene: -; j_gene: TRBJ2-1; len: 12; CDR3nt: TGTGCCAGCAGAGCAGCCTACAATGAGCAGTTCTTC; CDR3aa: CASRAAYNEQFF
v_gene: TRBV29-1; abundance: many; d_gene: TRBD2; j_gene: TRBJ2-7; len: 17; CDR3nt: TGCAGCGCCCGAGAGAGACTAGCGGGAGAGAGCTCCTACGAGCAGTACTTC; CDR3aa: CSARERLAGESSYEQYF
v_gene: TRBV9; abundance: few; d_gene: -; j_gene: TRBJ2-5; len: 16; CDR3nt: TGTGCCAGCAGCGTAGAACTTAGCGCCCGTGTACAGACCCAGTACTTC; CDR3aa: CASSVELSARVQTQYF
v_gene: TRBV5-1; abundance: few; d_gene: TRBD2; j_gene: TRBJ2-2; len: 15; CDR3nt: TGCGCCAGCAGCGACGGACTAGCGGGCACCGGGGAGCTGTTTTTT; CDR3aa: CASSDGLAGTGELFF
v_gene: TRBV29-1; abundance: many; d_gene: -; j_gene: TRBJ2-5; len: 13; CDR3nt: TGCAGCGTTGCTGAGACAGTTTACGGGACCCAGTACTTC; CDR3aa: CSVAETVYGTQYF
v_gene: TRBV6-1; abundance: -; d_gene: -; j_gene: TRBJ1-1; len: 11; CDR3nt: TGTGCCAGCAGTTGGCGGGCCCAAGCTTTCTTT; CDR3aa: CASSWRAQAFF
v_gene: TRBV7-2; abundance: few; d_gene: TRBD1; j_gene: TRBJ2-7; len: 15; CDR3nt: TGTGCCAGCAGCTTGGACAGGGATGGGTGGGACGAGCAGTACTTC; CDR3aa: CASSLDRDGWDEQYF
v_gene: TRBV7-2; abundance: many; d_gene: -; j_gene: TRBJ2-7; len: 11; CDR3nt: TGTGCCAGCAGCTTAGGAGTCGAGCAGTACTTC; CDR3aa: CASSLGVEQYF
v_gene: TRBV28; abundance: few; d_gene: TRBD2; j_gene: TRBJ2-7; len: 16; CDR3nt: TGTGCCAGCAGTACACCTGTGGGCGGGGGCTCCTACGAGCAGTACTTC; CDR3aa: CASSTPVGGGSYEQYF
v_gene: TRBV7-2; abundance: -; d_gene: -; j_gene: TRBJ1-6; len: 15; CDR3nt: TGTGCCAGCAGCTTGATGGGCCAGAGTAACTCACCCCTCCACTTT; CDR3aa: CASSLMGQSNSPLHF
v_gene: TRBV24-1; abundance: -; d_gene: TRBD1; j_gene: TRBJ1-5; len: 15; CDR3nt: TGTGCCACCAGTGATCCCCGGGACAGGGGCCAGCCCCAGCATTTT; CDR3aa: CATSDPRDRGQPQHF
v_gene: TRBV5-1; abundance: -; d_gene: TRBD1; j_gene: TRBJ2-5; len: 13; CDR3nt: TGCGCCAGCAGTTCGGACAGGCCCGAGACCCAGTACTTC; CDR3aa: CASSSDRPETQYF
v_gene: TRBV12-3/TRBV12-4; abundance: -; d_gene: -; j_gene: TRBJ2-5; len: 13; CDR3nt: TGTGCCAGCAGTTTAACAGGTGACAAGACCCAGTACTTC; CDR3aa: CASSLTGDKTQYF
v_gene: TRBV7-9; abundance: -; d_gene: -; j_gene: TRBJ1-6; len: 17; CDR3nt: TGTGCCAGCAGCACTAGAGGCCAAAGCTCCTATAATTCACCCCTCCACTTT; CDR3aa: CASSTRGQSSYNSPLHF
v_gene: TRBV25-1; abundance: -; d_gene: -; j_gene: TRBJ2-3; len: 14; CDR3nt: TGTGCCAGCAGTGAGTACACAGGGTCCGATACGCAGTATTTT; CDR3aa: CASSEYTGSDTQYF
v_gene: TRBV2; abundance: few; d_gene: -; j_gene: TRBJ2-5; len: 13; CDR3nt: TGTGCCAGCAGTGTTTTGCGGAAAGAGACCCAGTACTTC; CDR3aa: CASSVLRKETQYF